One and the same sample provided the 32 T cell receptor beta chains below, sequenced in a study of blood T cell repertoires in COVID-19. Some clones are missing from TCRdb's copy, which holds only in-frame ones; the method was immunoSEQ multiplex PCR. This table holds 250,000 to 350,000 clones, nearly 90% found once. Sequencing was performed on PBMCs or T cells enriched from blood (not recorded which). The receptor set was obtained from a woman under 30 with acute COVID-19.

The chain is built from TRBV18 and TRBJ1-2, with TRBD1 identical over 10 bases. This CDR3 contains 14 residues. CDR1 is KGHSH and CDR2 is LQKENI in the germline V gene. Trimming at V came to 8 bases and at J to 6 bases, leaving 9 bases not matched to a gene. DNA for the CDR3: TGTGCCAGCCAACAGGCCGGGACAGGGGATGGCTACACCTTC. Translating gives CASQQAGTGDGYTF.

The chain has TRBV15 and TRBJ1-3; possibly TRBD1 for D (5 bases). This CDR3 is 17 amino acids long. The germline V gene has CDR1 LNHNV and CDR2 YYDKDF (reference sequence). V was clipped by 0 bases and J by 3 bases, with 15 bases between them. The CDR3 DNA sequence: TGTGCCACCAGCAGAGATCGTGTGGGGCGCCTTGGAAACACCATATATTTT. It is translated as CATSRDRVGRLGNTIYF.

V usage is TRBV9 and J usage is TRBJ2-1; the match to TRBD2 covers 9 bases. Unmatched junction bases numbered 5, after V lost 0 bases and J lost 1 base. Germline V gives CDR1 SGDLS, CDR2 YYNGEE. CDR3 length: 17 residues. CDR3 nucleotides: TGTGCCAGCAGCGTAGCCTTAGCGGGAGATTCCTACAATGAGCAGTTCTTC. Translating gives CASSVALAGDSYNEQFF.

Written as DNA, the CDR3 is TGTGCCACGAAACTAGCGAGGGGAGGTCAGGATACGCAGTATTTT. Its translation: CATKLARGGQDTQYF. The chain employs TRBV10-3 and TRBJ2-3, with 7 bases that match TRBD2. The CDR3 length is 15 residues. Germline V gene lookup returns CDR1 ENHRY and CDR2 SYGVKD. The junction had 16 bases not matched to a gene; V was cut back by 10 bases and J by 6 bases.

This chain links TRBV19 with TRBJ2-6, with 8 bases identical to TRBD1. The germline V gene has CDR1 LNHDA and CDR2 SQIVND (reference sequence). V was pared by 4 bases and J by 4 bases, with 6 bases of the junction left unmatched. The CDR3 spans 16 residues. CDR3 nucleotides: TGTGCCAGTAGTAGGACAGGGTCATCGGGGGCCAACGTCCTGACTTTC. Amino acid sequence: CASSRTGSSGANVLTF.

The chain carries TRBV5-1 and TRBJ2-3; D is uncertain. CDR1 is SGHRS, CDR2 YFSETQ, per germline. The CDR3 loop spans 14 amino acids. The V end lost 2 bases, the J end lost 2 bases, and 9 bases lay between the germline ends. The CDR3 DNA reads TGCGCCAGCAGCTTTGAGGAGAACACAGATACGCAGTATTTT. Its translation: CASSFEENTDTQYF.

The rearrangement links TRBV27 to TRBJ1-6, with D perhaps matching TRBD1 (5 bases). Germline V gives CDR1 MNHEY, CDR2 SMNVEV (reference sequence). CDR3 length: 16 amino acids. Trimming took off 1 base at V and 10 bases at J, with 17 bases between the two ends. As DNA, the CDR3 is TGTGCCAGCAGTTTATTCTCCTCCGGGGGGGAGTCACCCCTCCACTTT. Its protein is CASSLFSSGGESPLHF.

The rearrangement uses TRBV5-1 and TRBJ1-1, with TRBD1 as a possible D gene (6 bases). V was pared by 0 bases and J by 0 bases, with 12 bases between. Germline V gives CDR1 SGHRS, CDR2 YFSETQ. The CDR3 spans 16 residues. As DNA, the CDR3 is TGCGCCAGCAGCTTGGGGCCGGGGGGCGTGAACACTGAAGCTTTCTTT. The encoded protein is CASSLGPGGVNTEAFF.

This CDR3 is CASSQGLAIPSYNEQFF. The CDR3 region has the DNA TGCGCCAGCAGCCAGGGACTAGCAATACCTTCCTACAATGAGCAGTTCTTC. This sequence joins TRBV5-1 and TRBJ2-1; TRBD2 aligns across 9 bases. The CDR3 extends over 17 amino acids. The ends lost 4 bases at V and 1 base at J; junction bases unmatched: 9. CDR1 is SGHRS, CDR2 YFSETQ, per germline.

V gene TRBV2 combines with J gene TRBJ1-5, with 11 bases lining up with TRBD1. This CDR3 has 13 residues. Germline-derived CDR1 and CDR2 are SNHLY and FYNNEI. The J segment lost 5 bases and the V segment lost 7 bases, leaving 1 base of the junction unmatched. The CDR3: CASTGQGDQPQHF. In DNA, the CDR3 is TGTGCCAGCACGGGACAGGGGGATCAGCCCCAGCATTTT.

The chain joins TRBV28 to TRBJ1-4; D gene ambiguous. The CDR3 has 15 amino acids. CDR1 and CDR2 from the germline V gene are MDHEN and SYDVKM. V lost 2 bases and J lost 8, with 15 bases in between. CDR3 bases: TGTGCCAGCAGTTTAGGGAGGCAGCTTAAAGAAAAACTGTTTTTT. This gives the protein CASSLGRQLKEKLFF.

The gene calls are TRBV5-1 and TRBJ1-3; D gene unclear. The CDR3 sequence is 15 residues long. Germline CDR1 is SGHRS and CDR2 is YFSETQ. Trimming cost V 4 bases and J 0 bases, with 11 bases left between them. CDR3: CASSQDGSSGNTIYF. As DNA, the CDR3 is TGCGCCAGCAGCCAGGACGGGAGCTCTGGAAACACCATATATTTT.

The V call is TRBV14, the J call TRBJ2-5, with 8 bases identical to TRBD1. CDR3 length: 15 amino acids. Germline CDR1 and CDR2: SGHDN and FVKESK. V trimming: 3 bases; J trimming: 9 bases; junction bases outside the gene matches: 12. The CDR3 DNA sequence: TGTGCCAGCAGCCAGCCCGGGACAGGTACCTCAGCCCAGTACTTC. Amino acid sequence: CASSQPGTGTSAQYF.

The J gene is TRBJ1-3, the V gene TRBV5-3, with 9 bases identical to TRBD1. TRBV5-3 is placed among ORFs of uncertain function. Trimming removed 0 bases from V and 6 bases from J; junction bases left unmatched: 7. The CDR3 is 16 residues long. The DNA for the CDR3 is TGTGCCAGAAGCTTGGTCCTCGGGACAGGGTTAAACACCATATATTTT. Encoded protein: CARSLVLGTGLNTIYF.

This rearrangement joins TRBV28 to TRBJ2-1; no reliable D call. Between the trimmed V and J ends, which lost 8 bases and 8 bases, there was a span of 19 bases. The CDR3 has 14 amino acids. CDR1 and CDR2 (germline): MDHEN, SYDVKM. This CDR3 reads CASVPGFSQHEQFF. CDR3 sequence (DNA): TGTGCCAGCGTCCCCGGGTTTAGTCAGCATGAGCAGTTCTTC.

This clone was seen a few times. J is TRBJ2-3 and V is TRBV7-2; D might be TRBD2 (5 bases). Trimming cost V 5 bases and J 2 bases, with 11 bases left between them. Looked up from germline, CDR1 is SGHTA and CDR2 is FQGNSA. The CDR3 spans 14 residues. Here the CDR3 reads CASSPGVDTDTQYF. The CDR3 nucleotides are TGTGCCAGCAGCCCCGGGGTAGACACAGATACGCAGTATTTT.

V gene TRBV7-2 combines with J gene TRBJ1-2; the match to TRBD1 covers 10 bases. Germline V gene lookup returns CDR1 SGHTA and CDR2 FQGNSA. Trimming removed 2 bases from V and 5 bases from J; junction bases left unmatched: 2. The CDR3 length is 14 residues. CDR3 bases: TGTGCCAGCAGCTTACTGGGACAGGGGTATGGCTACACCTTC. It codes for CASSLLGQGYGYTF.

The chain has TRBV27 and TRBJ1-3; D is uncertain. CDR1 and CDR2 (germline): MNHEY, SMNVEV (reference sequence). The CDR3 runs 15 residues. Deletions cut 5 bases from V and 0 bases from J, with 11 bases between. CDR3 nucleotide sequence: TGTGCCAGCAGTCCATCGGGGAACTCTGGAAACACCATATATTTT. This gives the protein CASSPSGNSGNTIYF.

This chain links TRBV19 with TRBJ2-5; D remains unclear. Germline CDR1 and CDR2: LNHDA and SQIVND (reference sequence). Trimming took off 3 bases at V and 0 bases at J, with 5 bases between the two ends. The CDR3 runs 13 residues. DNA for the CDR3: TGTGCCAGTAGTATCAAATACCAAGAGACCCAGTACTTC. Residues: CASSIKYQETQYF.

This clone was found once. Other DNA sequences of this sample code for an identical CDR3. DNA for the CDR3: TGTGCCAGCAGTTCCATAGCGGGAACAGATACGCAGTATTTT. It codes for CASSSIAGTDTQYF. The rearrangement uses TRBV27 and TRBJ2-3; 8 nucleotides align to TRBD2. The V gene end was trimmed by 4 bases and the J gene end by 3 bases; junction bases not matched to a gene: 3. This CDR3 comprises 14 residues. In germline, CDR1 is MNHEY, CDR2 SMNVEV (reference sequence).

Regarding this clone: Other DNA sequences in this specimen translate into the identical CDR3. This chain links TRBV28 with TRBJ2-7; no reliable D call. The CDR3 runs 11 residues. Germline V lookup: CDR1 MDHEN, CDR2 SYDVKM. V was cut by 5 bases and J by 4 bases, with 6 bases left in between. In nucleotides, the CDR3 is TGTGCCAGCAGTGATCGGTACGAGCAGTACTTC. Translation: CASSDRYEQYF.

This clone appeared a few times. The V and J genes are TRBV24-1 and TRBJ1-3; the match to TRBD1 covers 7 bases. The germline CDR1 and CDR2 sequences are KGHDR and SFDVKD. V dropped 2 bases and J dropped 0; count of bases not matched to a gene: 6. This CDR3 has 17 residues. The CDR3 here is CATSDSGGLSSGNTIYF. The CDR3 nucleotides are TGTGCCACCAGTGATTCAGGGGGGCTGAGCTCTGGAAACACCATATATTTT.

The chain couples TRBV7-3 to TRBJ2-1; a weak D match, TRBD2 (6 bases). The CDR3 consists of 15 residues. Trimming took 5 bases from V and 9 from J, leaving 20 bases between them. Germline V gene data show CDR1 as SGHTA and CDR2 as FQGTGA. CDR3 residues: CASSAKWQGGFEQFF. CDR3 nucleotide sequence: TGTGCCAGCAGCGCGAAGTGGCAGGGAGGCTTTGAGCAGTTCTTC.

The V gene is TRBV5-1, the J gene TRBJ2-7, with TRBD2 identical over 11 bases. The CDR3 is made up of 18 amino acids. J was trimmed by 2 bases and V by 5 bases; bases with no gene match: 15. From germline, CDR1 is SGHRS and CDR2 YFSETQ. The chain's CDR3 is CASRSAILTSGITYEQYF. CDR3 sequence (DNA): TGCGCCAGCAGGTCCGCCATATTGACTAGCGGGATAACCTACGAGCAGTACTTC.

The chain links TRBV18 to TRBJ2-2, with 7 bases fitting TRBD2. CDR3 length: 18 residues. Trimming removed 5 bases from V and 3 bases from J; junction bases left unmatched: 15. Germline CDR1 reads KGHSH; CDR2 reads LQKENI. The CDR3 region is CASSDQNRGLLHTGELFF. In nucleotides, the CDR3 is TGTGCCAGCTCAGACCAAAACCGGGGACTATTACACACCGGGGAGCTGTTTTTT.

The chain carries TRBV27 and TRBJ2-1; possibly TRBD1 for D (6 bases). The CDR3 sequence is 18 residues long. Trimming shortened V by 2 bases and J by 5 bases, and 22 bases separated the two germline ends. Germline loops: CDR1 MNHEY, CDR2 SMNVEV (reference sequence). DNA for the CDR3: TGTGCCAGCAGTTTAACCCCCGGGGCAGGGGTGGCCGACAATGAGCAGTTCTTC. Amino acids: CASSLTPGAGVADNEQFF.

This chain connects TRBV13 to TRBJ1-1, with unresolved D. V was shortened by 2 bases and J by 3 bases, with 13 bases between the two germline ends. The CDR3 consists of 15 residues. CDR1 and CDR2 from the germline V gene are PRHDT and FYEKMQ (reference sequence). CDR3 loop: CASSLYFGVDTEAFF. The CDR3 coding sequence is TGTGCCAGCAGCTTATACTTCGGAGTAGACACTGAAGCTTTCTTT.

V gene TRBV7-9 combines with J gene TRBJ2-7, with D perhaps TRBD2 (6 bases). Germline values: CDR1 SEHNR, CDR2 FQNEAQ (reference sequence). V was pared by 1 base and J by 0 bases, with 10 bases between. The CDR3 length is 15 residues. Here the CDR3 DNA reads TGTGCCAGCAGCTTAGAGGGGACTCCCTCCTACGAGCAGTACTTC. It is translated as CASSLEGTPSYEQYF. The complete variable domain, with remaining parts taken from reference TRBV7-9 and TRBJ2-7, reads DTGVSQNPRHKITKRGQNVTFRCDPISEHNRLYWYRQTLGQGPEFLTYFQNEAQLEKSRLLSDRFSAERPKGSFSTLEIQRTEQGDSAMYLCASSLEGTPSYEQYFGPGTRLTVT.

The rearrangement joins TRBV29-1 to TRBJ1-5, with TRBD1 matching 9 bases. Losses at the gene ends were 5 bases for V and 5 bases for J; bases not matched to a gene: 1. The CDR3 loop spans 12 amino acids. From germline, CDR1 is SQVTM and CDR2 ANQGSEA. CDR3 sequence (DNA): TGCAGCGTTCGGACAGGGGATCAGCCCCAGCATTTT. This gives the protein CSVRTGDQPQHF.

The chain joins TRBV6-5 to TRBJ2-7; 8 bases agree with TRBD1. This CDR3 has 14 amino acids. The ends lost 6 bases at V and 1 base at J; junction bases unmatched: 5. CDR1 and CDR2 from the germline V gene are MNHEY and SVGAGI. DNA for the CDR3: TGTGCCAGCAGGGAGGGACAGGCTTCCTACGAGCAGTACTTC. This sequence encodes CASREGQASYEQYF.

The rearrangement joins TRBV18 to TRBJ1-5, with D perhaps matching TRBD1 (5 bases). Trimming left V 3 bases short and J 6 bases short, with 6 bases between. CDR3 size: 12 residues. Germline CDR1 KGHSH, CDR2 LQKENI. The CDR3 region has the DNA TGTGCCAGCTCACCGGGGCCTCAGCCCCAGCATTTT. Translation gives CASSPGPQPQHF.

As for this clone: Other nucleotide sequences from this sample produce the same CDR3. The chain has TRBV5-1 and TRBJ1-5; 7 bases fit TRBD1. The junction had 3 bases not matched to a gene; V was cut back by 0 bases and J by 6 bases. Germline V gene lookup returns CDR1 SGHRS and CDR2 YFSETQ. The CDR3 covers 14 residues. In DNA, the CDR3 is TGCGCCAGCAGCTTGGGGCAGGGGGGTCAGCCCCAGCATTTT. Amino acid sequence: CASSLGQGGQPQHF.